These 28 T cell receptor beta chains were sequenced from one sample in a study of vaccination and CD4 T cells after COVID-19. Sequencing of DNA taken from cultured CD4+ T cells relied on the Oncomine TCR Beta short-read assay. TCRdb processed the PCR reads anew with MiXCR; each CDR3 protein has one entry. The table records some 10,000 distinct CDR3 sequences, approximately 42% of them present only once. Treatment defined: roughly 11-day PBMC culture with coronavirus spike peptide pools or control peptides (ViraFEST assay). For these TCRs, the target antigens are not known. Sequencing was done on a sample of CD4+ T cells from blood, cultured in vitro. These receptors originate from a human donor who had recovered from COVID-19.

The chain uses TRBV30 and TRBJ2-1; TRBD1 agrees at 8 bases. V was clipped by 2 bases and J by 4 bases; unmatched bases: 7. Germline V CDR1 and CDR2: GTSNPN, SVGIG (reference sequence). This CDR3 spans 15 amino acids. The CDR3 region is CAWSMGQEAYNEQFF. The CDR3 region has the DNA TGTGCCTGGAGTATGGGACAGGAGGCTTACAATGAGCAGTTCTTC. The entire variable domain, with the rest obtained from reference TRBV30 and TRBJ2-1, is as follows: SQTIHQWPATLVQPVGSPLSLECTVEGTSNPNLYWYRQAAGRGLQLLFYSVGIGQISSEVPQNLSASRPQDRQFILSSKKLLLSDSGFYLCAWSMGQEAYNEQFFGPGTRLTVL.

The V and J genes are TRBV12-3 or TRBV12-4 and TRBJ1-6, with D uncertain. The CDR3 totals 13 residues. V was cut by 7 bases and J by 10 bases, with 14 bases left in between. Here the CDR3 reads CASKTGRVSPLHF. The DNA for the CDR3 is TGTGCCAGCAAAACGGGCCGCGTATCACCCCTCCACTTT.

This clonotype was found a few times. The chain employs TRBV6-2 or TRBV6-3 and TRBJ1-2, with no clear D. The ends were cut back, 6 bases at V and 5 bases at J, with 10 bases in the middle. The CDR3 length is 12 residues. Germline V gene lookup returns CDR1 MNHEY and CDR2 SVGEGT. The CDR3 region is CASSPQGYGYTF. The DNA of the CDR3 is TGTGCCAGCAGCCCGCAAGGTTATGGCTACACCTTC.

The V and J genes are TRBV6-1 and TRBJ2-3; D remains unclear. The V gene lost 7 bases and the J gene lost 6 bases, with 11 bases spanning the gap. Germline V lookup: CDR1 MNHNS, CDR2 SASEGT. The CDR3 is made up of 12 amino acids. The CDR3 protein is CASTTARDTQYF. The CDR3 nucleotides are TGTGCCAGCACGACGGCCCGGGATACGCAGTATTTT.

This clonotype was recorded a few times. The chain recombines TRBV7-2 with TRBJ2-1; tentatively, D is TRBD2 (6 bases). V shed 3 bases and J shed 7 bases, with 16 bases lying between them. The CDR3 covers 15 residues. CDR1 and CDR2 from the germline V gene are SGHTA and FQGNSA. The CDR3: CASSFEAGLGNEQFF. DNA for the CDR3: TGTGCCAGCAGCTTCGAAGCGGGCCTAGGGAATGAGCAGTTCTTC. The variable domain in full, completed from reference TRBV7-2 and TRBJ2-1, reads GAGVSQSPSNKVTEKGKDVELRCDPISGHTALYWYRQSLGQGLEFLIYFQGNSAPDKSGLPSDRFSAERTGGSVSTLTIQRTQQEDSAVYLCASSFEAGLGNEQFFGPGTRLTVL.

This clonotype was recorded a few times. The chain employs TRBV30 and TRBJ1-5, with 8 bases lining up with TRBD1. J gave up 3 bases and V 4 bases, and 11 bases lay outside the gene matches. In germline, CDR1 is GTSNPN, CDR2 SVGIG (reference sequence). The length of the CDR3 is 16 residues. CDR3 amino acids: CAWTLGQGAFNQPQHF. DNA of the CDR3: TGTGCCTGGACCCTAGGCCAGGGGGCATTCAATCAGCCCCAGCATTTT. The full variable domain, in which reference TRBV30 and TRBJ1-5 provide the parts outside the CDR3, is SQTIHQWPATLVQPVGSPLSLECTVEGTSNPNLYWYRQAAGRGLQLLFYSVGIGQISSEVPQNLSASRPQDRQFILSSKKLLLSDSGFYLCAWTLGQGAFNQPQHFGDGTRLSIL.

The chain couples TRBV6-1 to TRBJ1-3; the D is unclear. Trimming removed 0 bases at V and 4 bases at J, with 10 bases between. CDR1 and CDR2 from the germline V gene are MNHNS and SASEGT. CDR3 length: 15 amino acids. As DNA, the CDR3 is TGTGCCAGCAGTGAAGCGTTGGGGATCGGAAACACCATATATTTT. Its protein is CASSEALGIGNTIYF.

J is TRBJ1-5 and V is TRBV2, with TRBD1 identical over 10 bases. The length of the CDR3 is 17 residues. V shed 4 bases, J shed 0 bases, and the junction held 6 bases outside the gene matches. The V gene's germline CDR1 is SNHLY and CDR2 FYNNEI. CDR3 in amino acids: CASSVTGGFYSNQPQHF. CDR3 coding DNA: TGTGCCAGCAGTGTGACAGGGGGCTTCTATAGCAATCAGCCCCAGCATTTT.

A few counts support this clonotype. This chain joins TRBV6-5 and TRBJ2-3; D is unresolved. This CDR3 spans 15 amino acids. The germline CDR1 and CDR2 sequences are MNHEY and SVGAGI. Trimming pared 4 bases from V and 1 base from J, leaving 12 bases between. CDR3: CASSSYVGGTDTQYF. The CDR3 region has the DNA TGTGCCAGCAGTTCCTATGTAGGAGGCACAGATACGCAGTATTTT.

Relative to its sample, this clonotype is medium-sized (0.01 to 0.1%). The V gene is TRBV5-1, the J gene TRBJ2-3; 11 nucleotides match TRBD2. Germline V gives CDR1 SGHRS, CDR2 YFSETQ. The V segment lost 5 bases and the J segment 4 bases; nucleotides outside the gene matches: 18. The CDR3 has 19 residues. In DNA form, the CDR3 reads TGCGCCAGCAGTTCCACCCTAGCGGGGGGCCCCTACGGACCAGATACGCAGTATTTT. Its translation: CASSSTLAGGPYGPDTQYF. Based on the CDR3 plus reference TRBV5-1 and TRBJ2-3, the full variable domain is KAGVTQTPRYLIKTRGQQVTLSCSPISGHRSVSWYQQTPGQGLQFLFEYFSETQRNKGNFPGRFSGRQFSNSRSEMNVSTLELGDSALYLCASSSTLAGGPYGPDTQYFGPGTRLTVL.

The rearrangement links TRBV28 to TRBJ2-1; TRBD2 matches 12 bases. The junction had 3 bases not matched to a gene; V was cut back by 8 bases and J by 4 bases. The CDR3 covers 14 residues. CDR1 MDHEN and CDR2 SYDVKM come from the germline V gene. The CDR3 DNA reads TGTGCCAGCCCGACTAGCGGGGGATACAATGAGCAGTTCTTC. It is translated as CASPTSGGYNEQFF.

The chain is built from TRBV20-1 and TRBJ2-7; D gene ambiguous. In germline, CDR1 is DFQATT, CDR2 SNEGSKA (reference sequence). The CDR3 loop spans 14 amino acids. The V gene lost 6 bases and the J gene lost 6 bases, with 21 bases spanning the gap. The CDR3 DNA reads as TGCAGTGCCATCCCCGCTATAGGTGGGTCCGAGCAGTACTTC. Amino acids: CSAIPAIGGSEQYF.

This clonotype was observed once. The genes are TRBV6-2 or TRBV6-3 and TRBJ2-2, with D tentatively TRBD2 (6 bases). Germline-derived CDR1 and CDR2 are MNHEY and SVGEGT. The CDR3 loop spans 13 amino acids. V was trimmed by 8 bases and J by 6 bases, leaving 13 bases between them. In DNA, the CDR3 is TGTGCCAGCGGGGACTGGTTCCCCGGGGAGCTGTTTTTT. Translated, it gives CASGDWFPGELFF.

The chain combines TRBV12-3 or TRBV12-4 with TRBJ2-6; 9 nucleotides line up with TRBD2. Trimming removed 5 bases from V and 0 bases from J; junction bases left unmatched: 8. The CDR3 contains 18 residues. In DNA form, the CDR3 reads TGTGCCAGCAGTCCCCGGTTAGCGGGGGTCTCTGGGGCCAACGTCCTGACTTTC. This gives the protein CASSPRLAGVSGANVLTF.

V usage is TRBV4-1 and J usage is TRBJ2-7; tentatively, D is TRBD1 or TRBD2 (7 bases each). The CDR3 has 16 residues. Germline V gene data show CDR1 as MGHRA and CDR2 as YSYEKL. V was trimmed by 3 bases and J by 4 bases, leaving 19 bases between them. CDR3 DNA sequence: TGCGCCAGCAGCCAGCTGCGGGGAGGGGGCAGGTACGAGCAGTACTTC. Its translation is CASSQLRGGGRYEQYF.

The V gene is TRBV20-1, the J gene TRBJ2-3; 9 bases align to TRBD2. Germline V gene lookup returns CDR1 DFQATT and CDR2 SNEGSKA (reference sequence). The CDR3 is 17 amino acids. The V and J ends lost 2 bases and 5 bases, in that order; junction bases with no gene match: 14. CDR3 amino acids: CSARHIRSGGLGDTQYF. As DNA, the CDR3 is TGCAGTGCTAGACACATTCGGAGCGGGGGGCTAGGAGATACGCAGTATTTT.

V and J are TRBV2 and TRBJ2-1; 11 bases line up with TRBD1. The J segment lost 4 bases and the V segment lost 4 bases, leaving 3 bases of the junction unmatched. The germline V gene has CDR1 SNHLY and CDR2 FYNNEI. CDR3 length equals 15 residues. DNA of the CDR3: TGTGCCAGCAGTGCCGGGACAGGGGGATACAATGAGCAGTTCTTC. Its translation: CASSAGTGGYNEQFF.

The chain joins TRBV6-1 to TRBJ2-3; 9 bases are a match to TRBD2. V was pared by 7 bases and J by 7 bases, with 12 bases of the junction left unmatched. Per germline, CDR1 MNHNS and CDR2 SASEGT. The CDR3 covers 15 residues. DNA for the CDR3: TGTGCCAGCACGTCAAGGCGGGGGGGTCCGAATACGCAGTATTTT. Translated, it gives CASTSRRGGPNTQYF.

A few counts support this clonotype. The chain is built from TRBV12-3 or TRBV12-4 and TRBJ1-1; D is ambiguous. V was trimmed by 2 bases and J by 0 bases, leaving 4 bases between them. CDR3 size: 13 residues. For the CDR3, the DNA is TGTGCCAGCAGTTTATGGATGAACACTGAAGCTTTCTTT. Protein: CASSLWMNTEAFF.

The chain links TRBV5-1 to TRBJ2-3; possibly TRBD1 for D (5 bases). The CDR3 sequence is 14 residues long. Per the germline V gene, CDR1 is SGHRS and CDR2 is YFSETQ. V was shortened by 7 bases and J by 2 bases, with 14 bases between the two germline ends. The CDR3 reads CASARVRTTDTQYF. The DNA of the CDR3 is TGCGCCAGCGCCAGGGTGCGGACCACAGATACGCAGTATTTT.

The rearrangement uses TRBV5-4 and TRBJ2-3, with D unresolved. The ends were cut back, 6 bases at V and 5 bases at J, with 7 bases in the middle. CDR1 is SGHNT and CDR2 is YYREEE in the germline V gene (reference sequence). This CDR3 spans 11 amino acids. This CDR3 reads CASKEEDTQYF. In nucleotides, the CDR3 is TGTGCCAGCAAAGAAGAAGATACGCAGTATTTT.

The chain joins TRBV7-9 to TRBJ2-5, with 8 bases fitting TRBD1. Losses at the gene ends were 4 bases for V and 5 bases for J; bases not matched to a gene: 9. Germline values: CDR1 SEHNR, CDR2 FQNEAQ (reference sequence). The CDR3 runs to 15 residues. Written as DNA, the CDR3 is TGTGCCAGCAGCTCGGGTGGGACAGGAGCGGAGACCCAGTACTTC. This encodes CASSSGGTGAETQYF.

This sequence joins TRBV5-1 and TRBJ2-2; D perhaps matches TRBD1 (5 bases). Germline CDR1 reads SGHRS; CDR2 reads YFSETQ. Trimming took off 0 bases at V and 1 base at J, with 13 bases between the two ends. The CDR3 has 17 residues. This CDR3 reads CASSLVTQGRNTGELFF. The DNA of the CDR3 is TGCGCCAGCAGCTTGGTGACTCAGGGCCGGAACACCGGGGAGCTGTTTTTT.

The gene calls are TRBV18 and TRBJ1-2, with 10 bases identical to TRBD1. This CDR3 is 15 amino acids long. V was pared by 7 bases and J by 8 bases, with 13 bases of the junction left unmatched. Germline CDR1 is KGHSH and CDR2 is LQKENI. The CDR3 DNA reads TGTGCCAGCTACGGGACAGGGGCTCGCCGCGACGGCTACACCTTC. Residues: CASYGTGARRDGYTF.

The chain recombines TRBV15 with TRBJ2-3; D remains unclear. Trimming shortened V by 3 bases and J by 4 bases, and 5 bases separated the two germline ends. CDR3 length: 12 amino acids. Germline loops: CDR1 LNHNV, CDR2 YYDKDF (reference sequence). The CDR3 DNA follows: TGTGCCACCAGCAGGGGTTCAGATACGCAGTATTTT. It is translated as CATSRGSDTQYF.

This rearrangement joins TRBV29-1 to TRBJ2-7; 7 positions agree with TRBD1. Trimming removed 7 bases from V and 3 bases from J; junction bases left unmatched: 6. CDR1 and CDR2 (germline): SQVTM, ANQGSEA. This CDR3 has 12 amino acids. In DNA, the CDR3 is TGCAGCGCCGGGACAGATTACTACGAGCAGTACTTC. Translating it yields CSAGTDYYEQYF.

This chain links TRBV4-1 with TRBJ1-2; D is possibly TRBD1 (5 bases). Germline values: CDR1 MGHRA, CDR2 YSYEKL. The length of the CDR3 is 15 residues. Trimming left V 3 bases short and J 4 bases short, with 15 bases between. CDR3 in amino acids: CASSHKGRQSYGYTF. DNA for the CDR3: TGCGCCAGCAGCCACAAAGGAAGACAGAGCTATGGCTACACCTTC.

CDR3 DNA sequence: TGCAGTGCTACTTCTGGGGGCCCCTACGAGCAGTACTTC. This codes for CSATSGGPYEQYF. The chain carries TRBV20-1 and TRBJ2-7, with a tentative D call TRBD1 (6 bases). V lost 4 bases and J 2 bases, leaving 12 bases between the germline ends. Germline values: CDR1 DFQATT, CDR2 SNEGSKA (reference sequence). The CDR3 sequence is 13 residues long.